One sample yielded the 23 T cell receptor beta chains listed below, sequenced in a study of T cells in Graves' hyperthyroidism and ophthalmopathy. Researchers amplified the TCR beta CDR3 regions from RNA transcripts. Primed by the HTBI set, a first-round RT-PCR was run on the TCR CDR3. TCRdb analysed the multiplex PCR reads with MiXCR anew, one entry per CDR3 protein. The data show some 600,000 distinct CDR3 sequences, 11% to 15% seen once. Sequenced material: blood. The origin of the receptors is a woman in her thirties with Graves' hyperthyroidism that later progressed to Graves' ophthalmopathy.

This chain joins TRBV20-1 and TRBJ2-7; D is ambiguous. The V gene lost 0 bases and the J gene lost 2 bases, with 11 bases spanning the gap. The CDR3 extends over 14 amino acids. Germline-derived CDR1 and CDR2 are DFQATT and SNEGSKA (reference sequence). The CDR3 here is CSARDRGKTYEQYF. CDR3 in DNA: TGCAGTGCTAGAGATCGTGGCAAAACCTACGAGCAGTACTTC.

This clonotype was counted between two and nine times. This chain links TRBV7-9 with TRBJ2-7, with 11 bases lining up with TRBD2. CDR3 length equals 17 residues. The V gene's germline CDR1 is SEHNR and CDR2 FQNEAQ (reference sequence). The junction had 10 bases not matched to a gene; V was cut back by 3 bases and J by 3 bases. CDR3 nucleotide sequence: TGTGCCAGCAGCTTCTCCCCGTCTAGCGGGAGGATCTACGAGCAGTACTTC. Protein sequence: CASSFSPSSGRIYEQYF.

The V call is TRBV28, the J call TRBJ1-1, with 8 bases identical to TRBD1. Germline CDR1 is MDHEN and CDR2 is SYDVKM. V trimming: 2 bases; J trimming: 5 bases; junction bases outside the gene matches: 4. This CDR3 is built from 14 residues. In DNA, the CDR3 is TGTGCCAGCAGTTTACCAGGGGGCGAGACTGAAGCTTTCTTT. Translation gives CASSLPGGETEAFF.

For this clonotype: This may be a read error: a much more frequent sequence differs by one nucleotide. This chain uses TRBV14 with TRBJ1-2; D is ambiguous. The ends were cut back, 5 bases at V and 8 bases at J, with 21 bases in the middle. Germline V CDR1 and CDR2: SGHDN, FVKESK. The CDR3 consists of 15 residues. The CDR3 is CASSRIVLRGGGYTF. CDR3 nucleotide sequence: TGTGCCAGCAGCAGGATAGTTTTGAGAGGAGGAGGCTACACCTTC.

This clonotype showed up many times. The rearrangement uses TRBV19 and TRBJ2-3; TRBD2 agrees at 10 bases. The J segment lost 6 bases and the V segment lost 6 bases, leaving 9 bases of the junction unmatched. Germline loops: CDR1 LNHDA, CDR2 SQIVND (reference sequence). The CDR3 spans 15 residues. CDR3 residues: CASSNRAGGKDTQYF. The CDR3 DNA is TGTGCCAGTAGCAACCGAGCGGGAGGGAAGGATACGCAGTATTTT.

The table lists this clonotype with many counts. V is TRBV11-1 and J is TRBJ1-1; D uncertain. CDR1 and CDR2 from the germline V gene are SGHAT and FQDESV (reference sequence). The CDR3 runs 13 residues. Deletions cut 1 base from V and 3 bases from J, with 6 bases between. CDR3 nucleotides: TGTGCCAGCAGCTTAGAAGACTACACTGAAGCTTTCTTT. Its protein is CASSLEDYTEAFF. The whole variable domain, filled in from reference TRBV11-1 and TRBJ1-1, reads EAEVAQSPRYKITEKSQAVAFWCDPISGHATLYWYRQILGQGPELLVQFQDESVVDDSQLPKDRFSAERLKGVDSTLKIQPAELGDSAMYLCASSLEDYTEAFFGQGTRLTVV.

This clonotype has just a few counts. This chain joins TRBV30 and TRBJ1-6, with D hard to call. Trimming took 1 base from V and 0 from J, leaving 10 bases between them. The CDR3 has 16 amino acids. From germline, CDR1 is GTSNPN and CDR2 SVGIG (reference sequence). CDR3 residues: CAWSGVLSSYNSPLHF. In nucleotides, the CDR3 is TGTGCCTGGAGTGGCGTTCTAAGCTCCTATAATTCACCCCTCCACTTT.

At least ten counts were recorded for this clonotype. CDR3 DNA sequence: TGCAGTGCTAGAGTACAGGGAGATCAGCCCCAGCATTTT. Its translation: CSARVQGDQPQHF. This chain links TRBV20-1 with TRBJ1-5, with D tentatively TRBD1 (6 bases). This CDR3 has 13 amino acids. Trimming stripped 1 base from V and 5 bases from J, with 9 bases between. Germline values: CDR1 DFQATT, CDR2 SNEGSKA (reference sequence).

In this sample, this clonotype turned up many times. The chain has TRBV11-3 and TRBJ2-3, with a weak D call TRBD2 (5 bases). Germline loops: CDR1 SGHNT, CDR2 YENEEA. V gave up 4 bases and J gave up 2 bases, with 16 bases separating them. The CDR3 extends over 16 amino acids. The CDR3 is CASSSFEGDSTDTQYF. DNA of the CDR3: TGTGCCAGCAGCTCGTTCGAGGGAGATTCCACAGATACGCAGTATTTT.

This clonotype was detected many times. V is TRBV28 and J is TRBJ2-3, with no clear D. Germline V lookup: CDR1 MDHEN, CDR2 SYDVKM. This CDR3 comprises 12 residues. The ends were cut back, 7 bases at V and 5 bases at J, with 10 bases in the middle. CDR3 amino acids: CASTSQVDTQYF. The CDR3 region has the DNA TGTGCCAGCACGTCCCAGGTAGATACGCAGTATTTT.

This clonotype appeared many times. The chain uses TRBV18 and TRBJ2-5, with D unresolved. Trimming shortened V by 4 bases and J by 5 bases, and 5 bases separated the two germline ends. The CDR3 extends over 11 amino acids. Germline CDR1 is KGHSH and CDR2 is LQKENI. The DNA for the CDR3 is TGTGCCAGCTCACAAGACGAGACCCAGTACTTC. Protein: CASSQDETQYF.

This clonotype was picked up many times. The gene calls are TRBV30 and TRBJ1-5; D gene unclear. The CDR3 loop spans 11 amino acids. The germline V and J ends were trimmed by 1 base and 4 bases, with 2 bases remaining between them. Germline V gene lookup returns CDR1 GTSNPN and CDR2 SVGIG (reference sequence). The CDR3: CAWSANQPQHF. In nucleotides, the CDR3 is TGTGCCTGGAGTGCTAATCAGCCCCAGCATTTT.

The chain joins TRBV5-1 to TRBJ2-6; 7 bases match TRBD1. The germline CDR1 and CDR2 sequences are SGHRS and YFSETQ. With 3 bases clipped from V and 1 base from J, the junction kept 10 bases outside the gene matches. CDR3 length: 18 residues. The CDR3 DNA sequence: TGCGCCAGCAGCTCTTTTCAGGGGGTCGGATCTGGGGCCAACGTCCTGACTTTC. This translates into CASSSFQGVGSGANVLTF.

This clonotype was seen many times. This chain joins TRBV6-1 and TRBJ2-3, with 8 bases lining up with TRBD2. From germline, CDR1 is MNHNS and CDR2 SASEGT. V lost 8 bases to trimming and J lost 3 bases; unmatched junction nucleotides: 10. The CDR3 totals 15 residues. The CDR3 bases are TGTGCCAGCGGTCGGGGGGGGTGGTCGACAGATACGCAGTATTTT. This translates into CASGRGGWSTDTQYF.

This clonotype was counted at least ten times. The chain combines TRBV5-1 with TRBJ2-3; D gene ambiguous. Per the germline V gene, CDR1 is SGHRS and CDR2 is YFSETQ. The CDR3 is 12 residues long. V shed 4 bases and J shed 2 bases, with 5 bases lying between them. CDR3 in DNA: TGCGCCAGCAGCGCAGACACAGATACGCAGTATTTT. Amino acid sequence: CASSADTDTQYF.

Regarding this clonotype: At one end, the junction sequence differs from germline, possibly due to a read error. This chain uses TRBV2 with TRBJ2-4, with D uncertain. Germline lookup yields CDR1 SNHLY and CDR2 FYNNEI. The CDR3 contains 10 residues. The CDR3 DNA sequence: TGTGCCAGCAAACCAGACCGGACGGACTTC. Encoded protein: CASKPDRTDF.

Details on this clonotype: Just one base apart from a much larger clone, this may be a read error. The chain joins TRBV6-1 to TRBJ1-1; the D gene is possibly TRBD1 (5 bases). Germline loops: CDR1 MNHNS, CDR2 SASEGT. The CDR3 has 13 residues. The CDR3: CAAGSAGTTEAFF. The DNA of the CDR3 is TGTGCTGCAGGGAGCGCGGGGACCACTGAAGCTTTCTTT.

This clonotype was counted a single time. V gene TRBV18 combines with J gene TRBJ2-1; maybe TRBD1 (6 bases). Trimming shortened V by 6 bases and J by 6 bases, and 18 bases separated the two germline ends. Germline V CDR1 and CDR2: KGHSH, LQKENI. CDR3 length equals 15 residues. The CDR3 sequence is CASSPFRDNRNEQFF. CDR3 coding DNA: TGTGCCAGCTCCCCATTCCGGGACAATCGCAATGAGCAGTTCTTC.

This clonotype was recorded a few times. The rearrangement joins TRBV5-1 to TRBJ2-2, with 12 bases lining up with TRBD2. The CDR3 has 19 amino acids. The germline CDR1 and CDR2 sequences are SGHRS and YFSETQ. Trimming removed 5 bases from V and 4 bases from J; junction bases left unmatched: 15. CDR3 sequence: CASRQNPSGRAGGTGELFF. For the CDR3, the DNA is TGCGCCAGCAGGCAAAATCCTAGCGGGAGGGCCGGTGGCACCGGGGAGCTGTTTTTT.

This clonotype turned up a few times. The chain is built from TRBV11-3 and TRBJ1-3; D is ambiguous. This CDR3 is built from 13 residues. Trimming left V 9 bases short and J 0 bases short, with 9 bases between. Germline CDR1 is SGHNT and CDR2 is YENEEA. CDR3 coding DNA: TGTGCCAGTGGTCACAGCTCTGGAAACACCATATATTTT. Translation: CASGHSSGNTIYF.

This clonotype showed up many times. The rearrangement uses TRBV5-5 and TRBJ1-1; TRBD1 might be the D (6 bases). This CDR3 is built from 15 residues. CDR1 and CDR2 from the germline V gene are SGHKS and YYEKEE (reference sequence). Trimming shortened V by 4 bases and J by 1 base, and 14 bases separated the two germline ends. The CDR3 sequence: CASSASGGRNTEAFF. In nucleotides, the CDR3 is TGTGCCAGCAGCGCCTCGGGGGGGCGGAACACTGAAGCTTTCTTT.

V and J are TRBV7-9 and TRBJ2-5; possibly TRBD1 or TRBD2 for D (5 bases each). Per the germline V gene, CDR1 is SEHNR and CDR2 is FQNEAQ (reference sequence). CDR3 length equals 12 residues. The V end was cut by 8 bases, the J end by 5 bases, with 12 bases between. The CDR3 bases are TGTGCCAGCCAGGGAGTAGATGAGACCCAGTACTTC. Its translation is CASQGVDETQYF.

This clonotype was seen ten or more times. This rearrangement joins TRBV7-2 to TRBJ2-2; D gene unclear. Germline V CDR1 and CDR2: SGHTA, FQGNSA. The CDR3 contains 14 residues. Trimming left V 5 bases short and J 7 bases short, with 14 bases between. CDR3 in DNA: TGTGCCAGCAGCCCCGTGGACGAGAACGGGGAGCTGTTTTTT. This gives the protein CASSPVDENGELFF.